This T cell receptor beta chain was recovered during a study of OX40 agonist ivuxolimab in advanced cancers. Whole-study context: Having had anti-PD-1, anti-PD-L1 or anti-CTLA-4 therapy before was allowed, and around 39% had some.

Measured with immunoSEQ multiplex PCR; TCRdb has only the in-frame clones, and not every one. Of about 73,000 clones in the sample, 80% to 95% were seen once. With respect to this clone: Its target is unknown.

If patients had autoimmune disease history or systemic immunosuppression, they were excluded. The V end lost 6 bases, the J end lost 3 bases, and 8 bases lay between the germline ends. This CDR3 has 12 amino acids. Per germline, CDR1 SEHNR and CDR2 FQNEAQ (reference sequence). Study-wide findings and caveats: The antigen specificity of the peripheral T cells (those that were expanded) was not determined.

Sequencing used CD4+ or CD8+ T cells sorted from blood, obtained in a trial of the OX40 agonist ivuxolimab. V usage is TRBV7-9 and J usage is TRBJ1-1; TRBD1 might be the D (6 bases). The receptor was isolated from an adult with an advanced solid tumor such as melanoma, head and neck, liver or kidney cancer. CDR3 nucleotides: TGTGCCAGCAGTAAGGGGGACACTGAAGCTTTCTTT. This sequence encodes CASSKGDTEAFF.